This TCR beta chain was retrieved from a study of blood T cell repertoires in COVID-19. In the study overall: Acute and convalescent COVID-19 specimens originated in the United States, Italy and Spain. In each case, the material was cDNA or gDNA derived from T cells, B-cell-depleted T cells, or PBMCs.

This clone appeared a few times. Other nucleotide sequences from this sample produce the same CDR3. In the authors' methods: From reference gene primer amplification, estimates of nucleated cell counts were derived. Using immunoSEQ multiplex PCR, the repertoire was profiled, and TCRdb retains in-frame clones only, with some absent. From that table come the V and J calls and clone size; the DNA was used to work out D and trimming. The repertoire holds 120,000 to 150,000 clones, with over 65% as singletons. The sample was peripheral blood. The origin of this receptor is a human donor in a cohort sampled during active COVID-19.

The CDR3 reads CSVDRGQETQYF. The CDR3 DNA is TGCAGCGTTGACAGGGGACAAGAGACCCAGTACTTC. The rearrangement uses TRBV29-1 and TRBJ2-5, with D maybe TRBD1 (6 bases). This CDR3 comprises 12 residues. The germline gives CDR1 SQVTM, CDR2 ANQGSEA. Deletions cut 3 bases from V and 2 bases from J, with 7 bases between.